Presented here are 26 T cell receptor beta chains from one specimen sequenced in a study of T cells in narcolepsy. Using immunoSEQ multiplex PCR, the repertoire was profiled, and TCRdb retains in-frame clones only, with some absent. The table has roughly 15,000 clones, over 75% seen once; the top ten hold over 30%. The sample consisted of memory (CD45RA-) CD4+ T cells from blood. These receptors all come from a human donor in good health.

The CDR3 region has the DNA TGTGCCTGGAACGGGGCGGGCAATCAGCCCCAGCATTTT. Protein sequence: CAWNGAGNQPQHF. The chain combines TRBV30 with TRBJ1-5; D possibly corresponds to TRBD1 (5 bases). The CDR3 sequence is 13 residues long. Trimming removed 4 bases at V and 2 bases at J, with 9 bases between. Per the germline V gene, CDR1 is GTSNPN and CDR2 is SVGIG (reference sequence).

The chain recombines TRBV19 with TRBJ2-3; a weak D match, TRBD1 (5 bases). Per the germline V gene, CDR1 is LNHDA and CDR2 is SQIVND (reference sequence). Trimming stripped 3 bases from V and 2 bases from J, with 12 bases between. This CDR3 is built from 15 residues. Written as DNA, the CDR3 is TGTGCCAGTAGTATTTCGACAGCCGTCACAGATACGCAGTATTTT. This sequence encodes CASSISTAVTDTQYF. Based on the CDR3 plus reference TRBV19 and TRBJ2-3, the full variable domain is DGGITQSPKYLFRKEGQNVTLSCEQNLNHDAMYWYRQDPGQGLRLIYYSQIVNDFQKGDIAEGYSVSREKKESFPLTVTSAQKNPTAFYLCASSISTAVTDTQYFGPGTRLTVL.

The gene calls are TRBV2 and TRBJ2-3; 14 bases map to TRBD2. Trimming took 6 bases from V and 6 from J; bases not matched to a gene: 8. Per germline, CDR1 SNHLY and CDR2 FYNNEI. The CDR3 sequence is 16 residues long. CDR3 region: CASSHGTSGGQDTQYF. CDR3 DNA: TGTGCCAGCAGCCACGGGACTAGCGGGGGCCAGGATACGCAGTATTTT.

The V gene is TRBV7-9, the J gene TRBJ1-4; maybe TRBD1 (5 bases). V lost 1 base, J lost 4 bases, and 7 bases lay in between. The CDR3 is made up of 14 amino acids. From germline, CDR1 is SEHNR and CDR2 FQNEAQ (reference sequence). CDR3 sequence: CASSLGGVNEKLFF. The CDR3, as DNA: TGTGCCAGCAGCTTAGGAGGGGTTAATGAAAAACTGTTTTTT.

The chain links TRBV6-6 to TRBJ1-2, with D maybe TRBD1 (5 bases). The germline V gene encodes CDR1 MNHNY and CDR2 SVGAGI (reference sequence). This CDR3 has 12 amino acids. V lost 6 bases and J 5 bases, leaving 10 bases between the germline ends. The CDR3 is CASSLDRYGYTF. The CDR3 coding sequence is TGTGCCAGCAGCCTCGACAGATATGGCTACACCTTC.

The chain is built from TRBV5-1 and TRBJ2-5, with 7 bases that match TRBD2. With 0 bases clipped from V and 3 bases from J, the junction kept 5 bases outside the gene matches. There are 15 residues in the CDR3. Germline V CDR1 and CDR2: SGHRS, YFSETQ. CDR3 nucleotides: TGCGCCAGCAGCTTGGGACTAGCCTTAGAAGAGACCCAGTACTTC. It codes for CASSLGLALEETQYF.

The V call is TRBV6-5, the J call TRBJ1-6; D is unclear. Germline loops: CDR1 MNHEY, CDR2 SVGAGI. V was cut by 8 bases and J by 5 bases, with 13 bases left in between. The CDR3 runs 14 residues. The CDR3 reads CASSHQRNNSPLHF. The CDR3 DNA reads TGTGCCAGCTCACATCAAAGGAATAATTCACCCCTCCACTTT.

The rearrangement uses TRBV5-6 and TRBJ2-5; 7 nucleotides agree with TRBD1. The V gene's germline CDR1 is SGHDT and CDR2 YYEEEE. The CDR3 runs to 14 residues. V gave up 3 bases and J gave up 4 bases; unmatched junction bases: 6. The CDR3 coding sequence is TGTGCCAGCAGCTGGGGAGCAGGGGGAGAGACCCAGTACTTC. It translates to CASSWGAGGETQYF.

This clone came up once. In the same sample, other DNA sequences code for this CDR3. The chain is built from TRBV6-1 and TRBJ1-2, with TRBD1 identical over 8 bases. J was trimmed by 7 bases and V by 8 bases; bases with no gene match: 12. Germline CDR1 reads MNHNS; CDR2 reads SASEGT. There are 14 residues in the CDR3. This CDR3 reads CASANSGGASGYTF. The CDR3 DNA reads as TGTGCCAGCGCGAACTCAGGGGGCGCGAGTGGCTACACCTTC.

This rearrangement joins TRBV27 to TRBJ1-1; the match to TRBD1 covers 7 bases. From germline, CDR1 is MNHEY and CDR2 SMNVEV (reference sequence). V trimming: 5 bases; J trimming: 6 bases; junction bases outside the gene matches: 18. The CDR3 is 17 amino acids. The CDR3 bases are TGTGCCAGCAGTCCAGCGGGGATAACAGGGGTTGGGTCTGAAGCTTTCTTT. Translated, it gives CASSPAGITGVGSEAFF.

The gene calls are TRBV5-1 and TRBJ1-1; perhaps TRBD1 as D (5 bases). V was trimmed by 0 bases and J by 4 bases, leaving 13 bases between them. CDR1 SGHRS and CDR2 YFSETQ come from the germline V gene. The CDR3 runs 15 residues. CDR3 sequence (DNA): TGCGCCAGCAGCTTGGGCGTCGGGGGTATCACTGAAGCTTTCTTT. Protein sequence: CASSLGVGGITEAFF.

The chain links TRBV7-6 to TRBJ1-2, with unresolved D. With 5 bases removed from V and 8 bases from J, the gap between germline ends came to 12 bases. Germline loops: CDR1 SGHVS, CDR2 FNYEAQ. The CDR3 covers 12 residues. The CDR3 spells CASSQAKGGYTF. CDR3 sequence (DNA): TGTGCCAGCAGCCAGGCAAAGGGAGGCTACACCTTC.

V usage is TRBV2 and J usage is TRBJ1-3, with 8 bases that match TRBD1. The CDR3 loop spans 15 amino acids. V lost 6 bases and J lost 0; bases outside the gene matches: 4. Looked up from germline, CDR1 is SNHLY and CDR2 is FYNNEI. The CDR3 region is CASRTGVFSGNTIYF. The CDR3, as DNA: TGTGCCAGCAGGACAGGGGTCTTCTCTGGAAACACCATATATTTT.

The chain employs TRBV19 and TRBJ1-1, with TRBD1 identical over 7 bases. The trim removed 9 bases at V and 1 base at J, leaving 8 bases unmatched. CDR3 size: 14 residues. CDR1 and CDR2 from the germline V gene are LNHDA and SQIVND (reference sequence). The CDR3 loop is CASLLRQGNTEAFF. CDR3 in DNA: TGTGCCAGCCTTCTCCGACAGGGGAACACTGAAGCTTTCTTT.

CDR3 nucleotides: TGCGCCAGCAGCACCGGGACTAGCGGATCGACCTACGAGCAGTACTTC. It is translated as CASSTGTSGSTYEQYF. The chain carries TRBV5-1 and TRBJ2-7, with 11 nucleotides matching TRBD2. Trimming took 4 bases from V and 2 from J; bases not matched to a gene: 8. The V gene's germline CDR1 is SGHRS and CDR2 YFSETQ. The CDR3 loop spans 16 amino acids.

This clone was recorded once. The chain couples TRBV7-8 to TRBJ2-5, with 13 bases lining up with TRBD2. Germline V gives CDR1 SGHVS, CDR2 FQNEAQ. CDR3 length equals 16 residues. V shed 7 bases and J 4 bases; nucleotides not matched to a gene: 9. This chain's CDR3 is CASTELAGGPGETQYF. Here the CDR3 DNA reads TGTGCCAGCACCGAACTAGCGGGAGGGCCGGGAGAGACCCAGTACTTC.

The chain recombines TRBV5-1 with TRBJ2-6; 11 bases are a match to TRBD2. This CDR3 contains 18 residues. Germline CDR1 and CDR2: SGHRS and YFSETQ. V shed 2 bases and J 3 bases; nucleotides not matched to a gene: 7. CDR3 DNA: TGCGCCAGCAGCTTCCGACTAGCGGGGAAGGGTGGGGCCAACGTCCTGACTTTC. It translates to CASSFRLAGKGGANVLTF. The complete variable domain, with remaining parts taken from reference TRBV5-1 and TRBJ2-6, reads KAGVTQTPRYLIKTRGQQVTLSCSPISGHRSVSWYQQTPGQGLQFLFEYFSETQRNKGNFPGRFSGRQFSNSRSEMNVSTLELGDSALYLCASSFRLAGKGGANVLTFGAGSRLTVL.

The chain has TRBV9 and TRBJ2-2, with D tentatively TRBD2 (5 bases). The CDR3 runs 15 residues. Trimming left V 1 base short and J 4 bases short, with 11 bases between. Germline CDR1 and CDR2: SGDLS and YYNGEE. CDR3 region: CASSVRGGSTGELFF. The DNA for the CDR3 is TGTGCCAGCAGCGTAAGAGGAGGTTCCACCGGGGAGCTGTTTTTT.

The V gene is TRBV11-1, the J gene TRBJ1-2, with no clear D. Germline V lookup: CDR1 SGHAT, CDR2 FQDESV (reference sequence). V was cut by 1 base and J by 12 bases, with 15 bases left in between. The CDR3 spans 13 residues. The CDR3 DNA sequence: TGTGCCAGCAGCTTAGGTGGGGAAGCGCAGAACACCTTC. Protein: CASSLGGEAQNTF.

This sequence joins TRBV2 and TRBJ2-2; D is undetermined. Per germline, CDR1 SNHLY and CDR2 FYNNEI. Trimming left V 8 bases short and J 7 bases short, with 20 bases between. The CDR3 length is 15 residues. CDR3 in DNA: TGTGCCAGCTCCCAATCCGGACCGGCAGGCGGGGAGCTGTTTTTT. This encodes CASSQSGPAGGELFF.

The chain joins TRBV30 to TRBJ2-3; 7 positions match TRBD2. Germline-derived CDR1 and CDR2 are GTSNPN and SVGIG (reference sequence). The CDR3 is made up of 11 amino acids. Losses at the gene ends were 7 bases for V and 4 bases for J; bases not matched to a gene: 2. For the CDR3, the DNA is TGTGCCTACCGGGAGGCAGATACGCAGTATTTT. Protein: CAYREADTQYF.

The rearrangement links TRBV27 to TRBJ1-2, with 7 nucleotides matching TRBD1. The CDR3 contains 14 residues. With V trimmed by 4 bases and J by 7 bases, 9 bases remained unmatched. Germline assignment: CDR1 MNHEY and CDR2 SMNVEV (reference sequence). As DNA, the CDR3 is TGTGCCAGCAGTTCCGAGGACAGGCCCGCTGGCTACACCTTC. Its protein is CASSSEDRPAGYTF.

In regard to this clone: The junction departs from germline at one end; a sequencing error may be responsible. DNA of the CDR3: TGTGCCATCAGTGACCCGACAGGGGGAGTGGAGACCCAGTACTTC. Protein: CAISDPTGGVETQYF. This chain connects TRBV6-1 to TRBJ2-5; 9 positions agree with TRBD1. There are 15 residues in the CDR3. Germline loops: CDR1 MNHNS, CDR2 SASEGT.

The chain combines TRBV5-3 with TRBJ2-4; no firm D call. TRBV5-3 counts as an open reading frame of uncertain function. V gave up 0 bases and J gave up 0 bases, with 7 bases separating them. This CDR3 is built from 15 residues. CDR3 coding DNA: TGTGCCAGAAGCTTGGGCACCGAAGCCAAAAACATTCAGTACTTC. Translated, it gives CARSLGTEAKNIQYF.

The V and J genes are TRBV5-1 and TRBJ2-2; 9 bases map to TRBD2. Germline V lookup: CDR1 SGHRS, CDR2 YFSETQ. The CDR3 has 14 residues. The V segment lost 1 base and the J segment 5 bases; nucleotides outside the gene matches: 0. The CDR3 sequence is CASSLTSGTGELFF. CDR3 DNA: TGCGCCAGCAGCTTGACTAGCGGGACCGGGGAGCTGTTTTTT.

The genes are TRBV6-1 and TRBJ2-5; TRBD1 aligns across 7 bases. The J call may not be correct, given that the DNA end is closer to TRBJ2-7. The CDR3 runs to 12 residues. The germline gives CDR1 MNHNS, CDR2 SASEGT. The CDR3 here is CASSRDRYEQYF. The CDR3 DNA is TGTGCCAGCAGCCGGGACAGATACGAGCAGTACTTC.